These 29 T cell receptor beta chains were all obtained from the same sample, sequenced in a study of blood T cell repertoires in COVID-19. The assay was immunoSEQ multiplex PCR, and TCRdb's table has in-frame clones only and misses some. The sample contains more than 200,000 clones, roughly 90% of which appear only once. Sequences were obtained from PBMCs or T cells enriched from blood (not recorded which). These TCRs come from a woman aged 25 to 39 with acute COVID-19.

The chain has TRBV7-3 and TRBJ1-2; D is undetermined. This CDR3 spans 12 amino acids. Germline values: CDR1 SGHTA, CDR2 FQGTGA. V was clipped by 2 bases and J by 6 bases, with 7 bases between them. The CDR3 here is CASSLDGDGYTF. CDR3 bases: TGTGCCAGCAGCTTAGATGGAGATGGCTACACCTTC. Full variable domain (missing parts from reference TRBV7-3 and TRBJ1-2): GAGVSQTPSNKVTEKGKYVELRCDPISGHTALYWYRQSLGQGPEFLIYFQGTGAADDSGLPNDRFFAVRPEGSVSTLKIQRTERGDSAVYLCASSLDGDGYTFGSGTRLTVV.

The sample holds one count of this clone. The chain recombines TRBV19 with TRBJ2-7; D remains ambiguous. Germline-derived CDR1 and CDR2 are LNHDA and SQIVND (reference sequence). The CDR3 loop spans 14 amino acids. Trimming cost V 5 bases and J 7 bases, with 18 bases left between them. The CDR3 nucleotides are TGTGCCAGTAGTGTTAGCAGCCTCCGGATGGAGCAGTACTTC. This sequence encodes CASSVSSLRMEQYF.

This chain connects TRBV19 to TRBJ1-1; TRBD1 is a possible D gene (5 bases). Trimming removed 6 bases from V and 3 bases from J, with 14 bases in between. The CDR3 is 14 residues long. Looked up from germline, CDR1 is LNHDA and CDR2 is SQIVND (reference sequence). CDR3 protein: CASRAGEIHTEAFF. The CDR3 nucleotides are TGTGCCAGTAGGGCGGGGGAAATTCACACTGAAGCTTTCTTT.

This clone turned up a few times. The chain employs TRBV3-1 (or the pseudogene TRBV3-2) and TRBJ2-5, with 9 bases fitting TRBD2. The V gene end was trimmed by 0 bases and the J gene end by 2 bases; junction bases not matched to a gene: 10. CDR1 LGHDT and CDR2 YNNKEL come from the germline V gene (reference sequence). This CDR3 is built from 18 residues. The CDR3 coding sequence is TGTGCCAGCAGCCAAGATCGGCGTCCTAGCGGGGTACAAGAGACCCAGTACTTC. This translates into CASSQDRRPSGVQETQYF.

This chain links TRBV4-3 with TRBJ2-3; possibly TRBD2 for D (6 bases). Trimming removed 0 bases at V and 0 bases at J, with 10 bases between. Germline V gives CDR1 LGHNA, CDR2 YSLEER. The CDR3 is made up of 16 amino acids. CDR3 protein: CASSQEPSGSTDTQYF. The CDR3 nucleotides are TGCGCCAGCAGCCAAGAGCCCAGCGGGAGCACAGATACGCAGTATTTT.

This rearrangement joins TRBV5-4 to TRBJ2-1, with 10 bases fitting TRBD2. Germline V CDR1 and CDR2: SGHNT, YYREEE (reference sequence). V dropped 2 bases and J dropped 0; count of bases not matched to a gene: 8. CDR3 length equals 18 residues. The CDR3: CASSFSGTSVNSYNEQFF. The CDR3 nucleotides are TGTGCCAGCAGCTTCTCCGGGACTAGCGTAAACTCCTACAATGAGCAGTTCTTC.

V and J are TRBV24-1 and TRBJ1-1; a weak D match, TRBD1 (6 bases). CDR1 is KGHDR, CDR2 SFDVKD, per germline. CDR3 length: 13 amino acids. Trimming left V 4 bases short and J 4 bases short, with 9 bases between. DNA of the CDR3: TGTGCCACCAGTGACCGGACAGCCACTGAAGCTTTCTTT. Translated, it gives CATSDRTATEAFF.

This clone was found once. The chain couples TRBV10-3 to TRBJ1-3; D gene unclear. Trimming removed 6 bases from V and 0 bases from J, with 6 bases in between. This CDR3 contains 13 residues. Germline CDR1 and CDR2: ENHRY and SYGVKD. The CDR3 reads CAIRLSSGNTIYF. The DNA for the CDR3 is TGTGCCATCAGACTATCCTCTGGAAACACCATATATTTT.

This chain joins TRBV7-2 and TRBJ1-3; perhaps TRBD1 as D (6 bases). V shed 2 bases and J shed 3 bases, with 8 bases lying between them. The CDR3 runs 14 residues. Germline V gene lookup returns CDR1 SGHTA and CDR2 FQGNSA. The CDR3 protein is CASSLTGSGNTIYF. The CDR3 DNA reads TGTGCCAGCAGCTTAACAGGGAGTGGAAACACCATATATTTT.

The genes are TRBV3-1 (or the pseudogene TRBV3-2) and TRBJ2-5; no definite D call. The CDR3 is 15 amino acids. Germline CDR1 is LGHDT and CDR2 is YNNKEL (reference sequence). Trimming stripped 0 bases from V and 5 bases from J, with 13 bases between. Written as DNA, the CDR3 is TGTGCCAGCAGCCAAGATTTGGCGACCGGGGAGACCCAGTACTTC. This encodes CASSQDLATGETQYF.

The rearrangement joins TRBV2 to TRBJ1-5, with D perhaps matching TRBD1 (5 bases). In germline, CDR1 is SNHLY, CDR2 FYNNEI. The CDR3 runs 14 residues. Between the trimmed V and J ends, which lost 5 bases and 7 bases, there was a span of 15 bases. As DNA, the CDR3 is TGTGCCAGCAGTCTTCCAGGGATTCCACAGCCCCAGCATTTT. Amino acid sequence: CASSLPGIPQPQHF.

The genes are TRBV29-1 and TRBJ1-3; D possibly corresponds to TRBD1 (5 bases). The CDR3 consists of 14 residues. Germline V gives CDR1 SQVTM, CDR2 ANQGSEA. Trimming took 1 base from V and 3 from J, leaving 10 bases between them. The CDR3 loop reads CSVEVWQGGNTIYF. CDR3 in DNA: TGCAGCGTTGAAGTCTGGCAGGGTGGAAACACCATATATTTT. The full variable domain, rest sourced from reference TRBV29-1 and TRBJ1-3, is SAVISQKPSRDICQRGTSLTIQCQVDSQVTMMFWYRQQPGQSLTLIATANQGSEATYESGFVIDKFPISRPNLTFSTLTVSNMSPEDSSIYLCSVEVWQGGNTIYFGEGSWLTVV.

Of note for this clone: This sample includes further DNA sequences coding for the same CDR3. The chain joins TRBV11-1 to TRBJ2-7; 10 bases are shared with TRBD2. V was clipped by 3 bases and J by 4 bases; unmatched bases: 6. Looked up from germline, CDR1 is SGHAT and CDR2 is FQDESV (reference sequence). The CDR3 contains 15 residues. CDR3 nucleotide sequence: TGTGCCAGCAGCTTCTTGGCTAGCGGGGGATACGAGCAGTACTTC. Its protein is CASSFLASGGYEQYF. Full variable domain (outside the CDR3, taken from reference TRBV11-1 and TRBJ2-7): EAEVAQSPRYKITEKSQAVAFWCDPISGHATLYWYRQILGQGPELLVQFQDESVVDDSQLPKDRFSAERLKGVDSTLKIQPAELGDSAMYLCASSFLASGGYEQYFGPGTRLTVT.

The chain is built from TRBV2 and TRBJ2-5, with 11 nucleotides matching TRBD2. The CDR3 runs to 15 residues. The V segment lost 5 bases and the J segment 4 bases; nucleotides outside the gene matches: 6. CDR1 and CDR2 from the germline V gene are SNHLY and FYNNEI. CDR3 DNA: TGTGCCAGCAGTTTTACTAGCGGGGGTTCAGAGACCCAGTACTTC. It codes for CASSFTSGGSETQYF.

This chain uses TRBV6-5 with TRBJ1-1; D gene unclear. Germline V gene lookup returns CDR1 MNHEY and CDR2 SVGAGI. V dropped 10 bases and J dropped 6 bases, with 21 bases sitting between them. There are 14 residues in the CDR3. The CDR3 DNA reads TGTGCCACCGCGGAGAGGGCGCGAGGGCCTGAAGCTTTCTTT. Protein product: CATAERARGPEAFF.

This chain links TRBV30 with TRBJ2-1; D gene ambiguous. CDR1 and CDR2 from the germline V gene are GTSNPN and SVGIG (reference sequence). V was shortened by 5 bases and J by 0 bases, with 11 bases between the two germline ends. The CDR3 is 14 amino acids. In DNA, the CDR3 is TGTGCCTGGGGACGAACGAGCTCCTACAATGAGCAGTTCTTC. It translates to CAWGRTSSYNEQFF. Together with reference TRBV30 and TRBJ2-1, the CDR3 gives the full variable domain: SQTIHQWPATLVQPVGSPLSLECTVEGTSNPNLYWYRQAAGRGLQLLFYSVGIGQISSEVPQNLSASRPQDRQFILSSKKLLLSDSGFYLCAWGRTSSYNEQFFGPGTRLTVL.

This chain uses TRBV7-9 with TRBJ2-1; D possibly corresponds to TRBD1 (6 bases). This CDR3 comprises 12 residues. Trimming stripped 6 bases from V and 7 bases from J, with 10 bases between. Germline V gene lookup returns CDR1 SEHNR and CDR2 FQNEAQ (reference sequence). The CDR3 loop is CASRETGNEQFF. The DNA of the CDR3 is TGTGCCAGCAGGGAGACAGGTAATGAGCAGTTCTTC.

This clone was recorded a few times. J is TRBJ1-5 and V is TRBV28; 8 bases are a match to TRBD1. CDR3 length: 15 amino acids. The germline gives CDR1 MDHEN, CDR2 SYDVKM. The ends lost 5 bases at V and 2 bases at J; junction bases unmatched: 5. As DNA, the CDR3 is TGTGCCAGCAGTCCCAGGGGGCGCGGCAATCAGCCCCAGCATTTT. This sequence encodes CASSPRGRGNQPQHF.

As concerns this clone: Other DNA sequences within the sample encode an identical CDR3. The rearrangement uses TRBV18 and TRBJ2-7, with D possibly TRBD1 on 5 matching bases. V lost 2 bases and J 3 bases, leaving 8 bases between the germline ends. This CDR3 region has 13 residues. CDR1 and CDR2 from the germline V gene are KGHSH and LQKENI. CDR3 sequence: CASSPGANYEQYF. CDR3 in DNA: TGTGCCAGCTCACCAGGGGCCAACTACGAGCAGTACTTC.

The genes are TRBV21-1 and TRBJ1-3; TRBD1, as called in the table, went unchecked against the DNA. TRBV21-1 is tagged as a pseudogene. The CDR3 runs 15 residues. The CDR3 nucleotides are TGTGCCAGCAGCATCTCCGAACACTCTGGAAACACCATATATTTT. Translation: CASSISEHSGNTIYF.

The chain joins TRBV7-9 to TRBJ2-1; 8 nucleotides line up with TRBD1. This CDR3 spans 11 amino acids. After removal of 5 bases from V and 16 bases from J, the junction contained 7 bases not matched to a gene. Germline CDR1 is SEHNR and CDR2 is FQNEAQ (reference sequence). The DNA of the CDR3 is TGTGCCAGCAGCCCGGACAGGGCCCTCTTCTTC. Translated, it gives CASSPDRALFF.

The V call is TRBV18, the J call TRBJ2-7; TRBD1 matches at 9 bases. Germline CDR1 is KGHSH and CDR2 is LQKENI. CDR3 size: 17 residues. V lost 2 bases, J lost 1 base, and 9 bases stayed unmatched. This CDR3 is CASSPVDRGFGSYEQYF. The CDR3 nucleotides are TGTGCCAGCTCACCAGTGGACAGGGGCTTCGGTTCCTACGAGCAGTACTTC.

V usage is TRBV1 and J usage is TRBJ1-5; TRBD1, the table's D call, lacks a check against the DNA. TRBV1 is a pseudogene segment. The CDR3 length is 15 residues. Written as DNA, the CDR3 is TGCACCAGCAGCCAAGACAGGGGAGACAATCAGCCCCAGCATTTT. Residues: CTSSQDRGDNQPQHF.

The V call is TRBV18, the J call TRBJ2-1; 11 bases line up with TRBD1. This CDR3 has 15 residues. In germline, CDR1 is KGHSH, CDR2 LQKENI. Trimming at V came to 3 bases and at J to 8 bases, leaving 6 bases not matched to a gene. The CDR3 loop reads CASSPRTGGWDEQFF. The DNA for the CDR3 is TGTGCCAGCTCACCTCGGACAGGGGGCTGGGATGAGCAGTTCTTC.

V gene TRBV28 combines with J gene TRBJ1-2; TRBD1 matches 10 bases. CDR1 is MDHEN, CDR2 SYDVKM, per germline. There are 16 residues in the CDR3. Trimming removed 6 bases from V and 8 bases from J; junction bases left unmatched: 15. In DNA, the CDR3 is TGTGCCAGCAGCGAGACAGGGGGCGTTGGGTTTTTGGGCTACACCTTC. Protein: CASSETGGVGFLGYTF.

The chain is built from TRBV5-8 and TRBJ1-4; D unclear. The germline V gene encodes CDR1 SGHTS and CDR2 YDEGEE. V dropped 1 base and J dropped 0 bases, with 10 bases sitting between them. The CDR3 consists of 16 residues. The CDR3 sequence is CASSLMGLATNEKLFF. Here the CDR3 DNA reads TGTGCCAGCAGCTTGATGGGCTTAGCAACTAATGAAAAACTGTTTTTT.

The CDR3 loop is CASSQATGANTEAFF. The CDR3 nucleotides read TGCGCCAGCAGCCAGGCGACAGGGGCGAACACTGAAGCTTTCTTT. The rearrangement links TRBV5-1 to TRBJ1-1; 8 nucleotides line up with TRBD1. After removal of 4 bases from V and 1 base from J, the junction contained 6 bases not matched to a gene. This CDR3 is built from 15 residues. CDR1 is SGHRS and CDR2 is YFSETQ in the germline V gene.

V is TRBV27 and J is TRBJ2-3; TRBD1 might be the D (6 bases). CDR1 is MNHEY and CDR2 is SMNVEV in the germline V gene (reference sequence). There are 14 residues in the CDR3. The V gene lost 5 bases and the J gene lost 6 bases, with 15 bases spanning the gap. CDR3 protein: CASSQGFPTDTQYF. The CDR3 nucleotides are TGTGCCAGCAGTCAGGGGTTTCCCACGGATACGCAGTATTTT.

This chain uses TRBV27 with TRBJ2-7, with TRBD2 identical over 11 bases. CDR3 length equals 17 residues. The germline V gene has CDR1 MNHEY and CDR2 SMNVEV (reference sequence). The V gene end was trimmed by 6 bases and the J gene end by 3 bases; junction bases not matched to a gene: 13. Written as DNA, the CDR3 is TGTGCCAGCAGCCCCGCATCCACTAGCGGGAGTCGCTACGAGCAGTACTTC. It specifies CASSPASTSGSRYEQYF.